This T cell receptor (beta chain) was documented in a study of Graves' ophthalmopathy and Graves' hyperthyroidism. Study-wide findings and caveats: Most expanded clonotypes from thyroid (those above 0.001 frequency) were also found in blood. With around 70% sensitivity and over 72% specificity, the model predicted ophthalmopathy progression. Using 13 signatures, a model distinguished ophthalmopathy from stable hyperthyroidism, reaching about 87% sensitivity and approximately 82% specificity.

Using RNA transcripts, the TCR beta CDR3 regions were amplified. The library came from an HTBI-primed first-round RT-PCR and a second-round multiplex PCR. TCRdb ran MiXCR on the multiplex PCR reads and lists one entry per CDR3 protein. The sample has about 1.1 million distinct CDR3 sequences, roughly two fifths seen once. With respect to this clonotype: Its matching antigen is unknown. The junction differs from germline at one of its ends, possibly a read error.

Each diagnosis was determined on the basis of clinical symptoms, serum thyroxine, TRAb, thyroid ultrasound and orbital computed tomography. Germline-derived CDR1 and CDR2 are SEHNR and FQNEAQ (reference sequence). The CDR3 is 13 amino acids. This receptor was identified in an adult man with Graves' hyperthyroidism. This chain joins TRBV7-9 and TRBJ1-4, with 7 bases lining up with TRBD1. What was sequenced was peripheral blood or thyroid tissue (not recorded which). CDR3 protein: CASSQPTGEKLFF. In nucleotides, the CDR3 is TGCGCCAGCAGCCAACCAACAGGGGAGAAACTGTTTTTT.